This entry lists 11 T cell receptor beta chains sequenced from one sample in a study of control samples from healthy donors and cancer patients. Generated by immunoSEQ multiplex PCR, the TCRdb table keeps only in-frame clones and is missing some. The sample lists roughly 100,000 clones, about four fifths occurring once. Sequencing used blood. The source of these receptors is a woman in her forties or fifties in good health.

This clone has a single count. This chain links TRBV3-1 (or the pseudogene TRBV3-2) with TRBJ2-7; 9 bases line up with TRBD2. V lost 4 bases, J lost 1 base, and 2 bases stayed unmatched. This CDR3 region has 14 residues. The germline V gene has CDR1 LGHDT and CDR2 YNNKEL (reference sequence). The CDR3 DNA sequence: TGTGCCAGCAGCCTAGCGGGGGTTTCCTACGAGCAGTACTTC. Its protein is CASSLAGVSYEQYF.

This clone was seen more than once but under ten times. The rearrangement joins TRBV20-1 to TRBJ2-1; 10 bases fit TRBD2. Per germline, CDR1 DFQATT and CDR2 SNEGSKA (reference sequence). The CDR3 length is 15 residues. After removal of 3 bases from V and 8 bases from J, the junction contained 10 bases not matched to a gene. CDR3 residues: CSASSSGRVKDEQFF. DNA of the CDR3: TGCAGTGCTAGTTCGAGCGGGAGGGTTAAAGATGAGCAGTTCTTC.

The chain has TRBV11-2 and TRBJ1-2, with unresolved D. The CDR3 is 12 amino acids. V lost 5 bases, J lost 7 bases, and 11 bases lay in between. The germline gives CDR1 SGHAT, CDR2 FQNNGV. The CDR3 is CASSRVTGGYTF. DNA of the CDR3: TGTGCCAGCAGCCGCGTAACGGGTGGCTACACCTTC.

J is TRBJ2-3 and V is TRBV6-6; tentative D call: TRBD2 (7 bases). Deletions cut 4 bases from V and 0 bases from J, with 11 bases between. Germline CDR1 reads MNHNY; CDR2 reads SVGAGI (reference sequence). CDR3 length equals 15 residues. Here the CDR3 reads CASSLGGGSTDTQYF. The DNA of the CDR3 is TGTGCCAGCAGTTTAGGGGGAGGGAGCACAGATACGCAGTATTTT.

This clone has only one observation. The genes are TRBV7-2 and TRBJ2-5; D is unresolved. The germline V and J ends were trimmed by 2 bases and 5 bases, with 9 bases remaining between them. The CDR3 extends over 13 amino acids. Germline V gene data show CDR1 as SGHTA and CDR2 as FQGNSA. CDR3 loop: CASSLSTYETQYF. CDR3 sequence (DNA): TGTGCCAGCAGCTTAAGCACGTATGAGACCCAGTACTTC.

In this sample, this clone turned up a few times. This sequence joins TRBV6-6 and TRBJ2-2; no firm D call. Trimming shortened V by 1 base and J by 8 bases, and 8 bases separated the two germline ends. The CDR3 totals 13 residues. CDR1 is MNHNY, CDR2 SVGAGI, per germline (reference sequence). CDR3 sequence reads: CASSYFPEGELFF. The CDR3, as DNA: TGTGCCAGCAGTTACTTTCCCGAGGGGGAGCTGTTTTTT.

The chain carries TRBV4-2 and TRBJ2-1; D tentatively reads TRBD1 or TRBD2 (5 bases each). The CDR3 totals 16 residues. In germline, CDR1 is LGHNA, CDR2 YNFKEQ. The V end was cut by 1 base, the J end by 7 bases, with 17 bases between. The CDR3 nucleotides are TGTGCCAGCAGCCAAGTTTTAGGGGAGAGACGTAATGAGCAGTTCTTC. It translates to CASSQVLGERRNEQFF.

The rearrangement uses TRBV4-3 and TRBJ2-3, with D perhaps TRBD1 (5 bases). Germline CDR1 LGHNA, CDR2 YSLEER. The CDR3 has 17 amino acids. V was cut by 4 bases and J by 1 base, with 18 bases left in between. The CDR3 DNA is TGCGCCAGCAGCCGAAACCCGGCAGGGCTAGGCACAGATACGCAGTATTTT. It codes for CASSRNPAGLGTDTQYF.

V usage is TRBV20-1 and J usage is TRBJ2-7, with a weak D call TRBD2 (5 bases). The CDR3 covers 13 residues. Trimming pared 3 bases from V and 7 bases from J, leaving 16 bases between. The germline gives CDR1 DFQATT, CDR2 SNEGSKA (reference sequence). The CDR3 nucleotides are TGCAGTGCTAGTCAGGTGGTCTCGGGGGAGCAGTACTTC. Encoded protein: CSASQVVSGEQYF.

CDR3: CSASVFLPHSGNTIYF. Here the CDR3 DNA reads TGCAGTGCTAGTGTATTCCTCCCTCACTCTGGAAACACCATATATTTT. V is TRBV20-1 and J is TRBJ1-3; D ambiguous. V was cut by 3 bases and J by 0 bases, with 15 bases left in between. Germline V gene sequence: CDR1 DFQATT, CDR2 SNEGSKA (reference sequence). The CDR3 has 16 amino acids.

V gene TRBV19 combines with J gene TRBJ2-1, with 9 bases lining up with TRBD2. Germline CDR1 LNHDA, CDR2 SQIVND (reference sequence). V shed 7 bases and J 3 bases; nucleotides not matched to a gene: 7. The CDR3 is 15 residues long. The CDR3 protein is CASTPTSGVYNEQFF. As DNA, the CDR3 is TGTGCCAGTACCCCGACTAGCGGAGTCTACAATGAGCAGTTCTTC.